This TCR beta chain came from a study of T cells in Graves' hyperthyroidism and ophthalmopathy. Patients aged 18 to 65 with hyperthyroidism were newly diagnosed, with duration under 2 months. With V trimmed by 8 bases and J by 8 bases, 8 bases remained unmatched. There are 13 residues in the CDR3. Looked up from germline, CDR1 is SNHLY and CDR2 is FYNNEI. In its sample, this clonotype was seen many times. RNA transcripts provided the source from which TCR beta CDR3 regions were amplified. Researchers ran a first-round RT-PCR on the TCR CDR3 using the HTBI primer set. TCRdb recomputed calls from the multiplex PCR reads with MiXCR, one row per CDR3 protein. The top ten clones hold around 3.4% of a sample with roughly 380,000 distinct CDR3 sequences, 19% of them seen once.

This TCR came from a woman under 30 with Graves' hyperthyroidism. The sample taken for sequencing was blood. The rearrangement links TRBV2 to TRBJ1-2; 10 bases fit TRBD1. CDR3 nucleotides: TGTGCCAGCCCTGAGGACAGGGGGTGGGGCTACACCTTC. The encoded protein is CASPEDRGWGYTF.